One and the same sample provided the 18 T cell receptor beta chains below, sequenced in a study of cytomegalovirus exposure and HLA in healthy donors. It was with 60 Vbeta and 13 Jbeta primers that the PCR ran. The repertoire was sequenced with immunoSEQ multiplex PCR; TCRdb's copy has only in-frame clones and lacks some. This repertoire shows about 57,000 clones, 65% to 90% found once; its top ten account for roughly 4.5%. Sequencing was carried out using PBMCs. Source of these receptors: a man aged 25-45 years in good health and CMV-seronegative.

The chain is built from TRBV23-1 and TRBJ1-1, with TRBD1 matching 7 bases. TRBV23-1 is reported as an ORF; its role is uncertain. CDR3 length equals 14 residues. V shed 2 bases and J 1 base; nucleotides not matched to a gene: 1. CDR3 coding DNA: TGCGCCAGCAGTCAACCAGGGGGGAACACTGAAGCTTTCTTT. Its translation: CASSQPGGNTEAFF.

This chain connects TRBV11-2 to TRBJ2-1; D may be TRBD2 (5 bases). The CDR3 sequence is 16 residues long. Trimming left V 2 bases short and J 2 bases short, with 13 bases between. Germline V gene data show CDR1 as SGHAT and CDR2 as FQNNGV. The CDR3 is CASSLWTSGTYNEQFF. For the CDR3, the DNA is TGTGCCAGCAGCTTATGGACGAGCGGTACCTACAATGAGCAGTTCTTC.

The gene calls are TRBV27 and TRBJ1-4, with D possibly being TRBD1 (5 bases). CDR3 length: 13 residues. Germline V gives CDR1 MNHEY, CDR2 SMNVEV (reference sequence). V lost 5 bases to trimming and J lost 6 bases, with 10 bases between them. DNA for the CDR3: TGTGCCAGCAGTGTCCCGGGGGATGAAAAACTGTTTTTT. As protein: CASSVPGDEKLFF.

CDR3 sequence (DNA): TGTGCCAGCAGCTCCCGTTACCTAGGGGTCACCTACGAGCAGTACTTC. It is translated as CASSSRYLGVTYEQYF. The chain combines TRBV7-8 with TRBJ2-7; TRBD1 is a possible D gene (5 bases). Trimming removed 4 bases at V and 2 bases at J, with 18 bases between. CDR1 SGHVS and CDR2 FQNEAQ come from the germline V gene. CDR3 length equals 16 residues.

This clone is a singleton in its sample. The chain links TRBV2 to TRBJ2-7; D may be TRBD2 (6 bases). Germline values: CDR1 SNHLY, CDR2 FYNNEI. V was trimmed by 8 bases and J by 5 bases, leaving 13 bases between them. The CDR3 covers 12 residues. The CDR3 protein is CASYRREDEQYF. In DNA form, the CDR3 reads TGTGCCAGCTACCGGAGGGAGGACGAGCAGTACTTC.

Written as DNA, the CDR3 is TGTGCCAGCAGCTTAAGCGGTGCCTACGAGCAGTACTTC. This translates into CASSLSGAYEQYF. The chain carries TRBV7-6 and TRBJ2-7; weak D call: TRBD2 (5 bases). Germline V gene lookup returns CDR1 SGHVS and CDR2 FNYEAQ. V lost 2 bases to trimming and J lost 2 bases, with 7 bases between them. The CDR3 has 13 residues.

The chain uses TRBV19 and TRBJ1-6, with TRBD1 matching over 7 bases. V lost 5 bases and J lost 8; bases outside the gene matches: 9. The CDR3 is 15 amino acids. Germline CDR1 and CDR2: LNHDA and SQIVND (reference sequence). For the CDR3, the DNA is TGTGCCAGTAGTTTACAACAGGGGATCCATTCACCCCTCCACTTT. Its translation is CASSLQQGIHSPLHF. The complete variable domain, with remaining parts taken from reference TRBV19 and TRBJ1-6, reads DGGITQSPKYLFRKEGQNVTLSCEQNLNHDAMYWYRQDPGQGLRLIYYSQIVNDFQKGDIAEGYSVSREKKESFPLTVTSAQKNPTAFYLCASSLQQGIHSPLHFGNGTRLTVT.

The chain employs TRBV19 and TRBJ2-2; the D gene is possibly TRBD1 (6 bases). Per the germline V gene, CDR1 is LNHDA and CDR2 is SQIVND (reference sequence). V was cut by 9 bases and J by 1 base, with 12 bases left in between. There are 14 residues in the CDR3. DNA for the CDR3: TGTGCCAGCAACAGGGAAATGAACACCGGGGAGCTGTTTTTT. Translated, it gives CASNREMNTGELFF.

This clone was counted only a few times. The rearrangement links TRBV30 to TRBJ1-1; D call uncertain. Germline CDR1 GTSNPN, CDR2 SVGIG (reference sequence). There are 14 residues in the CDR3. V was pared by 0 bases and J by 8 bases, with 16 bases between. The CDR3 DNA reads as TGTGCCTGGAGTGTAGGCCCCTCGGGTGGGGAAGCTTTCTTT. Translation: CAWSVGPSGGEAFF. Full variable domain (remainder filled in from reference TRBV30 and TRBJ1-1): SQTIHQWPATLVQPVGSPLSLECTVEGTSNPNLYWYRQAAGRGLQLLFYSVGIGQISSEVPQNLSASRPQDRQFILSSKKLLLSDSGFYLCAWSVGPSGGEAFFGQGTRLTVV.

The rearrangement links TRBV7-9 to TRBJ2-5, with D tentatively TRBD2 (6 bases). The better agreement between TRBJ2-7 and the DNA end casts doubt on the J call. CDR3 length: 14 amino acids. Germline V gene data show CDR1 as SEHNR and CDR2 as FQNEAQ (reference sequence). The CDR3 DNA follows: TGTGCCAGCAGCTCGGGGGACCGAACCTACGAGCAGTACTTC. Protein: CASSSGDRTYEQYF.

The table lists this clone with a count of one. V is TRBV5-1 and J is TRBJ1-2, with D perhaps matching TRBD1 (6 bases). The germline V gene has CDR1 SGHRS and CDR2 YFSETQ. CDR3 length: 13 residues. The germline V and J ends were trimmed by 2 bases and 8 bases, with 13 bases remaining between them. CDR3 in amino acids: CASSFGQSRGYTF. CDR3 nucleotide sequence: TGCGCCAGCAGCTTCGGACAGTCCCGGGGCTACACCTTC.

V and J are TRBV4-1 and TRBJ2-7; D is unclear. Germline assignment: CDR1 MGHRA and CDR2 YSYEKL. V lost 0 bases to trimming and J lost 4 bases, with 7 bases between them. The CDR3 covers 13 residues. This CDR3 reads CASSQDGRYEQYF. CDR3 nucleotides: TGCGCCAGCAGCCAAGATGGTCGGTACGAGCAGTACTTC.

The V call is TRBV19, the J call TRBJ2-2; TRBD2 might be the D (6 bases). The germline CDR1 and CDR2 sequences are LNHDA and SQIVND (reference sequence). The CDR3 totals 15 residues. Trimming pared 4 bases from V and 7 bases from J, leaving 16 bases between. The CDR3 loop is CASSTPYGRNGELFF. CDR3 coding DNA: TGTGCCAGTAGTACTCCCTACGGGAGAAACGGGGAGCTGTTTTTT.

The V call is TRBV18, the J call TRBJ1-2, with D possibly TRBD1 on 6 matching bases. Germline V lookup: CDR1 KGHSH, CDR2 LQKENI. Between the trimmed V and J ends, which lost 5 bases and 0 bases, there was a span of 10 bases. This CDR3 comprises 14 residues. The CDR3 region is CASSLQGSNYGYTF. CDR3 DNA sequence: TGTGCCAGCTCATTACAGGGTTCTAACTATGGCTACACCTTC.

The gene calls are TRBV6-5 and TRBJ1-1; D is uncertain. V lost 0 bases and J lost 7, with 12 bases in between. Germline V gives CDR1 MNHEY, CDR2 SVGAGI. CDR3 length: 14 amino acids. The CDR3 loop reads CASSYSAGFDEAFF. The DNA of the CDR3 is TGTGCCAGCAGTTACTCGGCGGGGTTCGATGAAGCTTTCTTT.

This clone was seen once. The rearrangement links TRBV6-5 to TRBJ2-2; D perhaps matches TRBD2 (6 bases). Per germline, CDR1 MNHEY and CDR2 SVGAGI. V lost 4 bases to trimming and J lost 4 bases, with 10 bases between them. The CDR3 spans 14 residues. DNA for the CDR3: TGTGCCAGCAGTTTGGAGGAGGGCACCGGGGAGCTGTTTTTT. Its translation: CASSLEEGTGELFF.

This sequence joins TRBV7-6 and TRBJ2-5; possibly TRBD2 for D (6 bases). The V end was cut by 5 bases, the J end by 3 bases, with 13 bases between. This CDR3 is 14 amino acids long. Germline V CDR1 and CDR2: SGHVS, FNYEAQ. The CDR3 spells CASSPGGGEETQYF. CDR3 bases: TGTGCCAGCAGCCCCGGCGGCGGGGAAGAGACCCAGTACTTC.

V usage is TRBV12-5 and J usage is TRBJ1-3, with no clear D. CDR3 length: 15 amino acids. Germline loops: CDR1 LGHNT, CDR2 FRNRAP. V lost 2 bases and J 4 bases, leaving 12 bases between the germline ends. The CDR3 DNA sequence: TGTGCTAGTGGTTTGAACTGGGCATCCGGAAACACCATATATTTT. Protein: CASGLNWASGNTIYF.